The 10 T cell receptor beta chains presented below share a single source sample, sequenced in a study of cytomegalovirus exposure and HLA in healthy donors. In the PCR, 60 Vbeta and 13 Jbeta primers were used. Libraries were prepared by immunoSEQ multiplex PCR; TCRdb keeps only in-frame clonotypes and omits some of them. This sample has roughly 190,000 clones, with 87% found just once. Sequenced: PBMCs. These receptors originate from a man aged 25 to 45 in good health and CMV-seronegative.

CDR3 coding DNA: TGTGCTAGTGGTTTGGTACAGGGGTATGGAGCCGGGGAGCTGTTTTTT. Protein sequence: CASGLVQGYGAGELFF. This chain connects TRBV12-5 to TRBJ2-2, with TRBD1 matching 7 bases. Germline lookup yields CDR1 LGHNT and CDR2 FRNRAP. This CDR3 contains 16 residues. The V segment lost 0 bases and the J segment 6 bases; nucleotides outside the gene matches: 7.

This sequence joins TRBV29-1 and TRBJ1-1; D is possibly TRBD1 (5 bases). V lost 3 bases and J 4 bases, leaving 12 bases between the germline ends. The CDR3 extends over 13 amino acids. CDR1 is SQVTM and CDR2 is ANQGSEA in the germline V gene. The DNA for the CDR3 is TGCAGCGTTGACGGGAGGGGTGGCACTGAAGCTTTCTTT. This encodes CSVDGRGGTEAFF.

In its sample, this clone was seen a few times. In the same sample, other DNA sequences code for this CDR3. This chain links TRBV5-1 with TRBJ1-2; D call uncertain. V shed 0 bases and J shed 2 bases, with 8 bases lying between them. This CDR3 comprises 14 residues. CDR1 and CDR2 (germline): SGHRS, YFSETQ. The CDR3 DNA follows: TGCGCCAGCAGCTTGGCCCCGGGAAACTATGGCTACACCTTC. It codes for CASSLAPGNYGYTF.

The rearrangement links TRBV9 to TRBJ2-6; TRBD1 might be the D (5 bases). Germline V gives CDR1 SGDLS, CDR2 YYNGEE. The V end lost 2 bases, the J end lost 2 bases, and 14 bases lay between the germline ends. The CDR3 is made up of 17 amino acids. CDR3 amino acids: CASSVGPPRAGANVLTF. DNA of the CDR3: TGTGCCAGCAGCGTCGGCCCCCCCAGGGCTGGGGCCAACGTCCTGACTTTC.

The rearrangement uses TRBV5-1 and TRBJ1-1; no definite D call. Trimming pared 0 bases from V and 3 bases from J, leaving 9 bases between. The CDR3 spans 14 residues. Germline loops: CDR1 SGHRS, CDR2 YFSETQ. The CDR3 sequence: CASSLEMTDTEAFF. CDR3 nucleotide sequence: TGCGCCAGCAGCTTGGAAATGACTGACACTGAAGCTTTCTTT.

For the CDR3, the DNA is TGTGCCAGCAGCTTGGATCCTATTTCCTACGAGCAGTACTTC. Translated, it gives CASSLDPISYEQYF. This chain uses TRBV5-8 with TRBJ2-5; no clear D. The DNA end is more similar to TRBJ2-7, so the J call may be wrong. The CDR3 contains 14 residues. Germline V gene sequence: CDR1 SGHTS, CDR2 YDEGEE.

The chain employs TRBV28 and TRBJ1-1; D unresolved. In germline, CDR1 is MDHEN, CDR2 SYDVKM. Deletions cut 3 bases from V and 1 base from J, with 3 bases between. The CDR3 sequence is 12 residues long. The CDR3 bases are TGTGCCAGCAGTTTCGGGAACACTGAAGCTTTCTTT. Its protein is CASSFGNTEAFF.

This chain uses TRBV28 with TRBJ1-5; tentative D call: TRBD1 (5 bases). From germline, CDR1 is MDHEN and CDR2 SYDVKM. This CDR3 has 13 residues. Trimming removed 7 bases from V and 2 bases from J, with 9 bases in between. The CDR3 protein is CASTRVRNQPQHF. The CDR3 nucleotides read TGTGCCAGCACCAGGGTGCGCAATCAGCCCCAGCATTTT.

The chain is built from TRBV11-2 and TRBJ2-3, with 7 positions matching TRBD2. The CDR3 runs 15 residues. Germline CDR1 is SGHAT and CDR2 is FQNNGV. J lost 1 base, V lost 3 bases, and 4 bases had no gene match. The CDR3 spells CASSFSLAGTDTQYF. The CDR3 bases are TGTGCCAGCAGCTTTTCCCTAGCGGGCACAGATACGCAGTATTTT.

The chain carries TRBV9 and TRBJ1-1; weak D call: TRBD1 (5 bases). The germline V gene encodes CDR1 SGDLS and CDR2 YYNGEE. Trimming left V 4 bases short and J 4 bases short, with 11 bases between. This CDR3 region has 13 residues. CDR3 in amino acids: CASSPSGGTEAFF. CDR3 DNA: TGTGCCAGCAGCCCTAGCGGGGGCACTGAAGCTTTCTTT.